This TCR beta chain was obtained from a study of T-cell reconstitution after alpha-beta-depleted transplantation in children. Unique molecular identifiers were used to barcode this TCRbeta library. TCRdb analysed the PCR reads with MiXCR anew, one entry per CDR3 protein. The sample records roughly 280,000 distinct CDR3 sequences, approximately 10% being singletons. Regarding the study as a whole: Two months or so post-transplant, alpha-beta T cells reportedly derived from several hundred expanded graft clones.

This clonotype was counted at least ten times. The antigen is unknown. Trimming at V came to 6 bases and at J to 2 bases, leaving 9 bases not matched to a gene. Germline-derived CDR1 and CDR2 are DFQATT and SNEGSKA (reference sequence). The CDR3 length is 15 residues. The chain employs TRBV20-1 and TRBJ2-2, with 7 nucleotides matching TRBD1. Sequencing was performed on peripheral blood, taken 180 days after TCRalphabeta/CD19-depleted stem cell transplant. The origin of this receptor is a male patient aged 2 to 9 who had a stem cell transplant for chronic granulomatous disease, so the T cells may come from the graft donor. The CDR3 spells CSAFPRDSNTGELFF. Written as DNA, the CDR3 is TGCAGTGCCTTCCCCCGGGACAGTAACACCGGGGAGCTGTTTTTT.